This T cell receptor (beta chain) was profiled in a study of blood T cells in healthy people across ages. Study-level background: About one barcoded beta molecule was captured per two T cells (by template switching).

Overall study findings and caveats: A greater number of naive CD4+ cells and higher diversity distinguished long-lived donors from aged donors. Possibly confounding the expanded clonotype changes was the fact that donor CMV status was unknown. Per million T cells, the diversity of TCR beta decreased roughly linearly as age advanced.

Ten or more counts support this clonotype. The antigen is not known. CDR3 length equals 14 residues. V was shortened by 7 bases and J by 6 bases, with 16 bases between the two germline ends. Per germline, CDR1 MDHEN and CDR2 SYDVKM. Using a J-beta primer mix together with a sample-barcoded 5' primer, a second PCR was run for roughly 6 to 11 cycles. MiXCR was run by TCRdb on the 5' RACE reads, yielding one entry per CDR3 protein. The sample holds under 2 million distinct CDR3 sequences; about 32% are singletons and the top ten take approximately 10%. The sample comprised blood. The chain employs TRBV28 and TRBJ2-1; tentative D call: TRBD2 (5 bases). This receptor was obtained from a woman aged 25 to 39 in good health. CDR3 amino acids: CASTLAGGPNEQFF. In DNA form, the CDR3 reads TGTGCCAGCACGCTGGCGGGCGGACCCAATGAGCAGTTCTTC.